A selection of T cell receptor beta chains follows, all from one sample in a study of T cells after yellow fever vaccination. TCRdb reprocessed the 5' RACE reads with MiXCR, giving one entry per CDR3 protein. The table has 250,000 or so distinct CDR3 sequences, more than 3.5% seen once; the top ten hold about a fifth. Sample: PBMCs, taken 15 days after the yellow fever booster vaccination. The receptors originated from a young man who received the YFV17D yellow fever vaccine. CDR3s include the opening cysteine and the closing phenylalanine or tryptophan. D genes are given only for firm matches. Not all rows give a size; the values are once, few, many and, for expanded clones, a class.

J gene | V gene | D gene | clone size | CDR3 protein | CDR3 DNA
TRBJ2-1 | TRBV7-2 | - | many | CASSPDMNEQFF | TGTGCCAGCAGCCCAGACATGAATGAGCAGTTCTTC
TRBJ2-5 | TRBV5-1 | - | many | CASSLATGIQETQYF | TGCGCCAGCAGCTTGGCCACAGGGATTCAAGAGACCCAGTACTTC
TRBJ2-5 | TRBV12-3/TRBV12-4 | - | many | CASTNQPQETQYF | TGTGCCAGCACAAACCAGCCTCAAGAGACCCAGTACTTC
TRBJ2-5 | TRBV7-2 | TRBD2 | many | CASSRGGAETQYF | TGTGCCAGCAGCCGGGGGGGGGCGGAGACCCAGTACTTC
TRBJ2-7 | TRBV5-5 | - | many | CASSLAGSHEQYF | TGTGCCAGCAGCTTGGCTGGGTCCCACGAGCAGTACTTC
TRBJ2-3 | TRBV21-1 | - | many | CASSTTPSFSGGNTDTQYF | TGTGCCAGCAGCACCACCCCCAGTTTTAGCGGGGGGAACACAGATACGCAGTATTTT
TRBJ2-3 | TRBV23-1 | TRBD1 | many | CASSQSPVRGLADTQYF | TGCGCCAGCAGTCAGTCCCCCGTCAGGGGGCTCGCAGATACGCAGTATTTT
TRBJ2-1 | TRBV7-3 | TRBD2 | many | CASSAGGREQFF | TGTGCCAGCAGCGCGGGGGGCCGGGAGCAGTTCTTC
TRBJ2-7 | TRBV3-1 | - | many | CASSQDMEYEQYF | TGTGCCAGCAGCCAAGATATGGAGTACGAGCAGTACTTC
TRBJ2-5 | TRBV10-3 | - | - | CASSEGFQETQYF | TGTGCCTCCTCGGAGGGATTCCAAGAGACCCAGTACTTC
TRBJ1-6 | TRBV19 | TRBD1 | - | CASRIRTGISPLHF | TGTGCCAGTCGCATCCGGACAGGGATCTCACCCCTCCACTTT
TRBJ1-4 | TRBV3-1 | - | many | CASSHVSRRPGEKLFF | TGTGCCAGCAGCCATGTCTCCCGACGACCCGGGGAAAAACTGTTTTTT
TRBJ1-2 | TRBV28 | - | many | CASSENRGAGYGYTF | TGTGCCAGCAGTGAAAATCGGGGGGCGGGGTATGGCTACACCTTC
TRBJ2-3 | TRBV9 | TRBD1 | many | CASNRDRGREDTQYF | TGTGCCAGCAACAGAGACAGGGGCAGGGAAGATACGCAGTATTTT
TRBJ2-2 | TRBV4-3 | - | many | CASSRAGGDTGELFF | TGCGCCAGCAGCCGGGCAGGGGGGGACACCGGGGAGCTGTTTTTT
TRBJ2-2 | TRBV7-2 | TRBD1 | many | CASSFGTGTTGELFF | TGTGCCAGCAGCTTCGGGACAGGGACTACCGGGGAGCTGTTTTTT
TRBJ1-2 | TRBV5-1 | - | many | CASSLTRAPYGYTF | TGCGCCAGCAGCTTGACCAGGGCTCCCTATGGCTACACCTTC
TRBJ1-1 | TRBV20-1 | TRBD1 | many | CSARVGGPLTEAFF | TGCAGTGCTAGAGTAGGGGGCCCACTCACTGAAGCTTTCTTT
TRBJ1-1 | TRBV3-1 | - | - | CASSQAGANTEAFF | TGTGCCAGCAGCCAAGCCGGGGCGAACACTGAAGCTTTCTTT
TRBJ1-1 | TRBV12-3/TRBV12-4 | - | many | CASSKGAKAFF | TGTGCCAGCAGTAAAGGGGCAAAAGCTTTCTTT
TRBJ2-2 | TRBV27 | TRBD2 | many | CASSFLRGAYTGELFF | TGTGCCAGCAGTTTTTTGCGGGGGGCCTACACCGGGGAGCTGTTTTTT
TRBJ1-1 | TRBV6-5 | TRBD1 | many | CASRGGQAGSAEAFF | TGTGCCAGCAGAGGAGGACAGGCAGGGTCGGCTGAAGCTTTCTTT
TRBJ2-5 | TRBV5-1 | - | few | CASSQGKEETQYF | TGCGCCAGCAGCCAGGGGAAGGAAGAGACCCAGTACTTC
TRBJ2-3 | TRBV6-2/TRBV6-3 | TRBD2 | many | CASSYAAGGITDTQYF | TGTGCCAGCAGTTACGCCGCGGGGGGCATCACAGATACGCAGTATTTT
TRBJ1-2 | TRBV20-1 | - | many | CSASLGQANYGYTF | TGCAGTGCTAGCCTAGGGCAGGCTAACTATGGCTACACCTTC
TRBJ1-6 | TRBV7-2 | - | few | CASSLYSMPLHF | TGTGCCAGCAGCTTATATAGTATGCCCCTCCACTTT
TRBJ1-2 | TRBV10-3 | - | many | CAISGKGDTQRGGYTF | TGTGCCATCAGCGGAAAGGGAGACACCCAGCGCGGGGGCTACACCTTC
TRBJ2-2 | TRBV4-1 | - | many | CARTYTGELFF | TGCGCCAGGACTTACACCGGGGAGCTGTTTTTT
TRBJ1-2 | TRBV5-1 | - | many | CASSLAQGFSFGYTF | TGCGCCAGCAGCTTGGCTCAGGGTTTCTCATTCGGCTACACCTTC
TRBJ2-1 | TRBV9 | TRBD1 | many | CASGGWPGQRLNEQFF | TGTGCCAGCGGGGGTTGGCCGGGACAGAGACTCAATGAGCAGTTCTTC
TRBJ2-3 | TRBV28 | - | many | CASSTGTATGGTQYF | TGTGCCAGCAGTACCGGGACAGCAACGGGGGGGACGCAGTATTTT
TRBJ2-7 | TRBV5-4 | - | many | CASSASRYEQYF | TGTGCCAGCAGCGCAAGTCGGTACGAGCAGTACTTC
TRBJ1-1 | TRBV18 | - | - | CASSPTALNTEAFF | TGTGCCAGCTCACCGACAGCTTTGAACACTGAAGCTTTCTTT
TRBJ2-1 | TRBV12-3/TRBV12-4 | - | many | CASSLQGWAGEQFF | TGTGCCAGCAGTCTTCAGGGGTGGGCGGGTGAGCAGTTCTTC
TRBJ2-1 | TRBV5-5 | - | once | CASSLDAGVSTREQFF | TGTGCCAGCAGCTTGGATGCTGGGGTGTCAACCAGGGAGCAGTTCTTC
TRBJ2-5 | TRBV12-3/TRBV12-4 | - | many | CASSGKTAQETQYF | TGTGCCAGCAGTGGCAAGACGGCCCAAGAGACCCAGTACTTC
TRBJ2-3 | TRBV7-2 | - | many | CASSLSLRTDTQYF | TGTGCCAGCAGCTTATCTCTGAGGACAGATACGCAGTATTTT
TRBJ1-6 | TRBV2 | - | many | CASSEGRGSSPLHF | TGTGCCAGCAGTGAGGGGAGGGGGAGCTCACCCCTCCACTTT
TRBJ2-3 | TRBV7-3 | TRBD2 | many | CASSPSGGLGTDTQYF | TGTGCCAGCAGCCCTAGCGGGGGACTGGGCACAGATACGCAGTATTTT
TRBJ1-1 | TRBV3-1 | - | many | CASSQEGGARTAFF | TGTGCCAGCAGCCAAGAGGGGGGGGCGCGGACCGCTTTCTTT
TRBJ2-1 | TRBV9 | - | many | CASSVAFGASYNEQFF | TGTGCCAGCAGCGTAGCTTTCGGCGCCTCCTACAATGAGCAGTTCTTC